One and the same sample provided the 5 T cell receptor beta chains below, sequenced in a study of blood T cell repertoires in COVID-19 (dated by TCRdb to 2020 to 2021). Libraries were prepared through the immunoSEQ multiplex PCR assay. Not all clones reach the TCRdb copy of this immuneACCESS table, which keeps in-frame sequences only. Checked studies attribute under half of the gap to unresolved V genes and leave the rest unexplained. The sample data list 300,000 to 400,000 clones, and around 83% of these were observed just once. The ten largest clones take up about 2.7% of the sample. Sequenced sample: peripheral blood. The receptors shown here come from a man aged 25-40 years with active or convalescent COVID-19.

The chain recombines TRBV9 with TRBJ1-4; D perhaps matches TRBD1 (5 bases). The germline V gene has CDR1 SGDLS and CDR2 YYNGEE. V dropped 3 bases and J dropped 7 bases, with 16 bases sitting between them. The CDR3 covers 15 residues. CDR3 in amino acids: CASSATGQTGEKLFF. The DNA of the CDR3 is TGTGCCAGCAGCGCCACTGGACAAACGGGTGAAAAACTGTTTTTT. Full variable domain (remainder filled in from reference TRBV9 and TRBJ1-4): DSGVTQTPKHLITATGQRVTLRCSPRSGDLSVYWYQQSLDQGLQFLIQYYNGEERAKGNILERFSAQQFPDLHSELNLSSLELGDSALYFCASSATGQTGEKLFFGSGTQLSVL.

The rearrangement links TRBV4-1 to TRBJ1-5, with D possibly matching TRBD1 (5 bases). In germline, CDR1 is MGHRA, CDR2 YSYEKL. The CDR3 is 16 residues long. Trimming stripped 1 base from V and 1 base from J, with 11 bases between. DNA of the CDR3: TGCGCCAGCAGCCAAGTTCAGGGTCAGAGCAATCAGCCCCAGCATTTT. Translated, it gives CASSQVQGQSNQPQHF.

The chain's CDR3 is CASSGWDTTYNEQFF. The CDR3 bases are TGTGCCAGCAGCGGATGGGACACCACCTACAATGAGCAGTTCTTC. The rearrangement uses TRBV7-2 and TRBJ2-1; D may be TRBD1 (6 bases). The CDR3 runs to 15 residues. Trimming removed 5 bases from V and 2 bases from J, with 13 bases in between. The germline V gene encodes CDR1 SGHTA and CDR2 FQGNSA.

Of note for this clone: In the same sample, other DNA sequences code for this CDR3. The V call is TRBV6-5, the J call TRBJ2-7; no definite D call. V lost 4 bases, J lost 2 bases, and 3 bases lay in between. The CDR3 contains 11 residues. Germline assignment: CDR1 MNHEY and CDR2 SVGAGI. The DNA for the CDR3 is TGTGCCAGCAGTTCCGCCTACGAGCAGTACTTC. This sequence encodes CASSSAYEQYF.

V gene TRBV10-3 combines with J gene TRBJ2-7; 9 bases match TRBD1. This CDR3 is built from 13 residues. V lost 10 bases to trimming and J lost 6 bases; unmatched junction nucleotides: 10. Per germline, CDR1 ENHRY and CDR2 SYGVKD. CDR3 DNA sequence: TGTGCCACCCTCCGGGACAGGGATCGCGAGCAGTACTTC. The encoded protein is CATLRDRDREQYF.